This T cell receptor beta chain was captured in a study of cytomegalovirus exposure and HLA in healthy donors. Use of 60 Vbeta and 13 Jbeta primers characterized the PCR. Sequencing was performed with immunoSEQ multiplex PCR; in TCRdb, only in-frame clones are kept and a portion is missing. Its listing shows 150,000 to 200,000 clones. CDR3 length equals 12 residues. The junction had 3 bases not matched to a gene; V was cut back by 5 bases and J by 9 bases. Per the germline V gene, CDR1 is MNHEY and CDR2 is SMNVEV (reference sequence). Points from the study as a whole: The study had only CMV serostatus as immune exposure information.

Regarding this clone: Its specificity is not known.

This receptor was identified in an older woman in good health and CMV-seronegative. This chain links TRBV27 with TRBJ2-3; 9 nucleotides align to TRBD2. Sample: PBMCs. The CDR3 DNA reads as TGTGCCAGCAGTCCGCTAGCGGGGACGCAGTATTTT. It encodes CASSPLAGTQYF.